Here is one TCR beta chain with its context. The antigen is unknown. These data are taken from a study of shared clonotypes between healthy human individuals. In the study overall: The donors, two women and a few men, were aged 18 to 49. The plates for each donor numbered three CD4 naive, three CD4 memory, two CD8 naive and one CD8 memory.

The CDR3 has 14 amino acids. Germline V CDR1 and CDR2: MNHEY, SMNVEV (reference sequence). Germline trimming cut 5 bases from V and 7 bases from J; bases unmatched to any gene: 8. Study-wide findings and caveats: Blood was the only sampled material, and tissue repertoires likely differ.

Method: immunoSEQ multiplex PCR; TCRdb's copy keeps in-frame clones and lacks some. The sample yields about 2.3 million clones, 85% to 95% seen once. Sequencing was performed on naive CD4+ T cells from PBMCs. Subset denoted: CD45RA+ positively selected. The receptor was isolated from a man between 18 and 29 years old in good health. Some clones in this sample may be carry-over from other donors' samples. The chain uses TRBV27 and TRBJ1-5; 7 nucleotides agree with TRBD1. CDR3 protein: CASSVQGGRQPQHF. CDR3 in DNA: TGTGCCAGCAGTGTCCAGGGGGGGAGGCAGCCCCAGCATTTT.